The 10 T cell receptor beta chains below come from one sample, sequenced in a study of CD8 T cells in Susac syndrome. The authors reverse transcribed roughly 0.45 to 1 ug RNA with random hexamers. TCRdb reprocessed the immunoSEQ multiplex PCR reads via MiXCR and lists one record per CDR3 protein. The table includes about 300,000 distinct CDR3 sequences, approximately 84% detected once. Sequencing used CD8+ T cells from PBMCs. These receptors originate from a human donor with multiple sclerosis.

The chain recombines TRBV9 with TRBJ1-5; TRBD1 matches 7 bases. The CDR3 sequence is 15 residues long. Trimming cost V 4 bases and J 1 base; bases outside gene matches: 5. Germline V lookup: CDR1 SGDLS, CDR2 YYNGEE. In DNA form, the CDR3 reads TGTGCCAGCAGCCCCGGACAGGCCAGCAATCAGCCCCAGCATTTT. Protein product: CASSPGQASNQPQHF.

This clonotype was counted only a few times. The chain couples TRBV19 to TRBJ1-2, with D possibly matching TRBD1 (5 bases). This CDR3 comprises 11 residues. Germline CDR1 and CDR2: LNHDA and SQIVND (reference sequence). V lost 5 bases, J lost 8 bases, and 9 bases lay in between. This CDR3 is CASSSGLGYTF. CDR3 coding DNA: TGTGCCAGTAGTTCGGGACTCGGCTACACCTTC.

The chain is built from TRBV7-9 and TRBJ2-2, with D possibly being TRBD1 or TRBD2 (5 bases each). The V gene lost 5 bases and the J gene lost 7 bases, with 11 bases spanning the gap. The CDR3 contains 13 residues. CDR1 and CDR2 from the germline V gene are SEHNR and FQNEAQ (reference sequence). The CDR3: CASSHLGDGELFF. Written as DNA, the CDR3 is TGTGCCAGCAGCCATCTGGGGGACGGGGAGCTGTTTTTT.

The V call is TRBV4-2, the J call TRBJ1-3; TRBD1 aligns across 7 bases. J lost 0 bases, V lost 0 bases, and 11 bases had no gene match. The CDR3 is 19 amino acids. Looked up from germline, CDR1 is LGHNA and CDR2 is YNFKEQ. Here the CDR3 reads CASSQDAWVGTDSGNTIYF. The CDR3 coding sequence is TGTGCCAGCAGCCAAGATGCTTGGGTGGGGACAGACTCTGGAAACACCATATATTTT.

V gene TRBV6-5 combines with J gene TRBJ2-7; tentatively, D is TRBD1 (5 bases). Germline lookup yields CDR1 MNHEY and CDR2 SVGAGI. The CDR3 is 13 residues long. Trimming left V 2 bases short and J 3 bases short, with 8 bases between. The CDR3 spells CASSYQGLYEQYF. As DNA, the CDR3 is TGTGCCAGCAGTTACCAGGGCCTCTACGAGCAGTACTTC.

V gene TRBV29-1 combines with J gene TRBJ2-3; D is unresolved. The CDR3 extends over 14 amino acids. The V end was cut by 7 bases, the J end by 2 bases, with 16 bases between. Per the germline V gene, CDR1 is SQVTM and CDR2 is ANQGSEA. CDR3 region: CSADAGNPTDTQYF. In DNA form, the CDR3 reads TGCAGCGCCGACGCTGGGAACCCCACAGATACGCAGTATTTT.

The CDR3 region has the DNA TGCAGCGTTGACAGAGACACCGGGGAGCTGTTTTTT. It encodes CSVDRDTGELFF. V gene TRBV29-1 combines with J gene TRBJ2-2; D remains unclear. The germline V and J ends were trimmed by 3 bases and 3 bases, with 5 bases remaining between them. The CDR3 length is 12 residues. Germline CDR1 is SQVTM and CDR2 is ANQGSEA.

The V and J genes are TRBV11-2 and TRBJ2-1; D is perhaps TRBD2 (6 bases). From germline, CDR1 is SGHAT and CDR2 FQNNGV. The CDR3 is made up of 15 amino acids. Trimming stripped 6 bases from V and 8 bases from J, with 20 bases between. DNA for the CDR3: TGTGCCAGCAGGGCTGCAACGGGACTTGTCGATGAGCAGTTCTTC. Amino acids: CASRAATGLVDEQFF.

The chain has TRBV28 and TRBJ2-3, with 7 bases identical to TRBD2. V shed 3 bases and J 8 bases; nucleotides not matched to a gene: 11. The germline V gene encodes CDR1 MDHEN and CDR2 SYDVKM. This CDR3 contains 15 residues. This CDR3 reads CASSFALADHGTQYF. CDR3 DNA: TGTGCCAGCAGTTTCGCCCTAGCGGACCACGGTACGCAGTATTTT.

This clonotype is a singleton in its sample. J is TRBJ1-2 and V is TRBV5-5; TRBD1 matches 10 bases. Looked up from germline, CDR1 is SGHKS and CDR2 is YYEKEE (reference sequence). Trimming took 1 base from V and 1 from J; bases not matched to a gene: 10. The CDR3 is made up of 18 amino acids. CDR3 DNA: TGTGCCAGCAGCTTGACTTCGGACAGGGGGATTTTTAACTATGGCTACACCTTC. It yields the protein CASSLTSDRGIFNYGYTF. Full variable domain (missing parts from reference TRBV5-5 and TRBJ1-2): DAGVTQSPTHLIKTRGQQVTLRCSPISGHKSVSWYQQVLGQGPQFIFQYYEKEERGRGNFPDRFSARQFPNYSSELNVNALLLGDSALYLCASSLTSDRGIFNYGYTFGSGTRLTVV.